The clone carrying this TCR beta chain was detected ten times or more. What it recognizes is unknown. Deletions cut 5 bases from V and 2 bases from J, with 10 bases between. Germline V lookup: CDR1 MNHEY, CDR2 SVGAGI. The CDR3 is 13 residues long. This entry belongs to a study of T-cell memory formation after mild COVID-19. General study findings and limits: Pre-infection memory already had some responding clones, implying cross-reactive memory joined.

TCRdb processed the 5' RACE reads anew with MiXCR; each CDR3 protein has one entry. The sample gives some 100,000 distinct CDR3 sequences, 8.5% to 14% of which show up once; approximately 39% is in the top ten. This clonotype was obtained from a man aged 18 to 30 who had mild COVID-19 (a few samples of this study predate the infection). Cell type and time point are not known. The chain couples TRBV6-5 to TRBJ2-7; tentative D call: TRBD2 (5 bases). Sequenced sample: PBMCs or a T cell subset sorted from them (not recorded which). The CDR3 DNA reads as TGTGCCAGCAGTCCGGGATTCCCCTACGAGCAGTACTTC. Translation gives CASSPGFPYEQYF.